The clone carrying this TCR beta chain was seen ten or more times. This sample was included in a study of regulatory T cells in long-lasting Graves disease. iRepertoire HTBI primers and Arm-PCR of CDR3 regions built TCR beta libraries. TCRdb re-derived calls from the multiplex PCR reads in MiXCR, one entry per CDR3 protein. The sample lists roughly 400,000 distinct CDR3 sequences; about 21% were seen once. The sample's time point: persistent/refractory GD, antithyroid drugs over 5 years with positive TRAb. From RNA extracted from PBMCs, the TCR library was made. The CDR3 runs 15 residues. Trimming took off 3 bases at V and 5 bases at J, with 13 bases between the two ends. The germline V gene has CDR1 MDHEN and CDR2 SYDVKM.

The starting material was peripheral blood mononuclear cells (PBMCs), obtained when the disease was refractory, from a patient treated with antithyroid drugs. This rearrangement joins TRBV28 to TRBJ1-4; D is perhaps TRBD1 (5 bases). This clonotype was sampled from a female donor with Graves disease. In DNA, the CDR3 is TGTGCCAGCAGTTTCAGTGGGGCCAGGAATGAAAAACTGTTTTTT. Translation gives CASSFSGARNEKLFF. The complete variable domain, with remaining parts taken from reference TRBV28 and TRBJ1-4, reads DVKVTQSSRYLVKRTGEKVFLECVQDMDHENMFWYRQDPGLGLRLIYFSYDVKMKEKGDIPEGYSVSREKKERFSLILESASTNQTSMYLCASSFSGARNEKLFFGSGTQLSVL.